The clone carrying this T cell receptor (beta chain) was recorded only once. This specimen comes from a study of control samples from healthy donors and cancer patients. Trimming at V came to 2 bases and at J to 5 bases, leaving 9 bases not matched to a gene. Germline V gene sequence: CDR1 ENHRY, CDR2 SYGVKD. This CDR3 is built from 16 residues. Repertoires were generated with immunoSEQ multiplex PCR, while TCRdb's copy carries only in-frame clones and drops some. This sample carries tens of thousands of clones, approximately 95% of them seen once, and the ten largest clones take approximately 1.5%. The chain employs TRBV10-3 and TRBJ2-5; 9 nucleotides align to TRBD1. Sequenced sample: blood. The source of this sequence is a woman aged 30 to 39 in good health. The CDR3 is CAISETDRGIGETQYF. In DNA form, the CDR3 reads TGTGCCATCAGTGAGACTGACAGGGGGATAGGCGAGACCCAGTACTTC.